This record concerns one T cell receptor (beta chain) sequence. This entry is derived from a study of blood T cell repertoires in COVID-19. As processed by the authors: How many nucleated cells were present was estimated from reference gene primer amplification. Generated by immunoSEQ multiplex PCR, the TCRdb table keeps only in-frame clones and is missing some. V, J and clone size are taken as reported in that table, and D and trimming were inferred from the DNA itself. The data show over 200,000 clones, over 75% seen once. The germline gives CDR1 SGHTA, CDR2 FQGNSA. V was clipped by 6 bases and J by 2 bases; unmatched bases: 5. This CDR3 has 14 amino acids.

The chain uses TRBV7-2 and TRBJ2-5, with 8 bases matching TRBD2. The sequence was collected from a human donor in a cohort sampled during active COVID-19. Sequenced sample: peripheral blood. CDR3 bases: TGTGCCAGCAGGGGCACTAGCGGTCAAGAGACCCAGTACTTC. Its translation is CASRGTSGQETQYF.